The rows below give T cell receptor beta chains drawn from one sample of a study of CD8+ T cells in alopecia areata. Using immunoSEQ multiplex PCR, the repertoire was profiled, and TCRdb retains in-frame clones only, with some absent. The table lists under 300,000 clones, 50% to 75% of them singletons, with around 0.92% in the top ten. The sample here was CD4+ T cells sorted from blood, taken at week 52, from a patient treated with tofacitinib. These TCRs come from a human donor with alopecia areata. Both conserved end residues are trimmed from each CDR3. Clone size is stated in some rows and not others, as once, few, many or a class when expanded.

CDR3 length,J gene,clone size,V gene,CDR3 protein
12,TRBJ2-2,NA,TRBV9,ASSPLIPTGELF
13,TRBJ2-1,NA,TRBV9,ASGTRRGSYNEQF
12,TRBJ1-5,NA,TRBV4-3,ASSQENANQPQH
14,TRBJ1-6,NA,TRBV30,AWGDRSAIYNSPLH
12,TRBJ2-2,few,TRBV7-2,ASRGVGLAGELF
10,TRBJ1-3,NA,TRBV13,ASSMTGSSAY
13,TRBJ1-4,NA,TRBV7-2,ASSLAGQGYEKLF
12,TRBJ1-2,NA,TRBV6-1,ASSPLRQGLGYT
10,TRBJ2-7,NA,TRBV30,AWSRRSYEQY
10,TRBJ2-1,NA,TRBV30,AWSSGFNEQF
12,TRBJ2-3,NA,TRBV30,AWSVQAGTDTQY
11,TRBJ1-5,NA,TRBV27,ASSPRVNQPQH
12,TRBJ1-2,NA,TRBV10-3,AISGTPGLHGYT
11,TRBJ2-7,few,TRBV5-6,ASSYTGAYEQY
12,TRBJ2-7,once,TRBV6-6,ASSHMGQGYEQY
11,TRBJ2-1,NA,TRBV6-5,ASSLGHYNEQF
12,TRBJ1-6,NA,TRBV27,ASNSGTGASPLH
13,TRBJ2-1,NA,TRBV7-2,ASSHGTSGGDEQF
13,TRBJ1-6,NA,TRBV4-1,ASSLLPGQGTPLH
11,TRBJ1-5,NA,TRBV30,AWNGGGGQPQH
12,TRBJ1-2,NA,TRBV7-2,ASSPRDRVNGYT